Presented here are 32 T cell receptor beta chains from one specimen sequenced in a study of T-cell memory formation after mild COVID-19. TCRdb processed the 5' RACE reads anew with MiXCR; each CDR3 protein has one entry. The sample records some 450,000 distinct CDR3 sequences, 20% being singletons. Sequencing used PBMCs or a T cell subset sorted from them (not recorded which). The receptors originated from an adult woman who had mild COVID-19 (a few samples of this study predate the infection). Cell type and time point are not known.

The J gene is TRBJ2-7, the V gene TRBV6-5, with 7 bases lining up with TRBD2. V trimming: 6 bases; J trimming: 4 bases; junction bases outside the gene matches: 12. This CDR3 comprises 15 residues. Germline CDR1 is MNHEY and CDR2 is SVGAGI. The CDR3 loop is CASRRGGRGGYEQYF. The CDR3 DNA is TGTGCCAGCAGAAGAGGCGGGAGAGGAGGATACGAGCAGTACTTC.

This clonotype was picked up a small number of times. This sequence joins TRBV15 and TRBJ1-6, with D tentatively TRBD1 (6 bases). Trimming removed 11 bases from V and 8 bases from J, with 13 bases in between. Germline values: CDR1 LNHNV, CDR2 YYDKDF (reference sequence). The CDR3 has 12 amino acids. CDR3 sequence (DNA): TGTGCCTCGCGTAGGGGGGATTCACCCCTCCACTTT. Translated, it gives CASRRGDSPLHF.

The chain links TRBV12-3 or TRBV12-4 to TRBJ1-2; D might be TRBD1 (6 bases). V was clipped by 8 bases and J by 4 bases, with 17 bases between them. This CDR3 contains 14 residues. In DNA form, the CDR3 reads TGTGCCAGCCTCGCAGGGGTGGTCGGCTATGGCTACACCTTC. Protein product: CASLAGVVGYGYTF.

CDR3 sequence reads: CASSLALPGELFF. The CDR3 DNA follows: TGTGCCAGCAGCTTAGCGTTACCCGGGGAGCTGTTTTTT. The chain links TRBV7-8 to TRBJ2-2; D gene unclear. Trimming pared 0 bases from V and 6 bases from J, leaving 5 bases between. Germline-derived CDR1 and CDR2 are SGHVS and FQNEAQ. CDR3 length: 13 residues.

The chain combines TRBV12-3 or TRBV12-4 with TRBJ2-1; 8 nucleotides align to TRBD2. V shed 5 bases and J 4 bases; nucleotides not matched to a gene: 7. This CDR3 region has 15 residues. CDR3 sequence (DNA): TGTGCCAGCAGTAATGCCGCGGGGGGATACAATGAGCAGTTCTTC. This sequence encodes CASSNAAGGYNEQFF.

Ten or more counts support this clonotype. Written as DNA, the CDR3 is TGCGCCAGCAGCTTGGGTCACCGGGACATCCTCTATGGCTACACCTTC. Translation gives CASSLGHRDILYGYTF. V is TRBV5-1 and J is TRBJ1-2, with TRBD1 as a possible D gene (6 bases). The CDR3 contains 16 residues. The V gene's germline CDR1 is SGHRS and CDR2 YFSETQ. V lost 0 bases, J lost 4 bases, and 16 bases lay in between. Full variable domain (outside the CDR3, taken from reference TRBV5-1 and TRBJ1-2): KAGVTQTPRYLIKTRGQQVTLSCSPISGHRSVSWYQQTPGQGLQFLFEYFSETQRNKGNFPGRFSGRQFSNSRSEMNVSTLELGDSALYLCASSLGHRDILYGYTFGSGTRLTVV.

V usage is TRBV6-5 and J usage is TRBJ2-5; 9 positions agree with TRBD1. The CDR3 is made up of 13 amino acids. The germline gives CDR1 MNHEY, CDR2 SVGAGI. The V gene end was trimmed by 7 bases and the J gene end by 6 bases; junction bases not matched to a gene: 6. This chain's CDR3 is CASIDDRGKTQYF. Written as DNA, the CDR3 is TGTGCCAGCATAGACGACAGGGGGAAGACCCAGTACTTC.

The V and J genes are TRBV20-1 and TRBJ2-1; TRBD1 matches at 8 bases. V shed 3 bases, J shed 4 bases, and the junction held 8 bases outside the gene matches. CDR3 length equals 15 residues. The germline V gene encodes CDR1 DFQATT and CDR2 SNEGSKA (reference sequence). The CDR3 DNA follows: TGCAGTGCTAGTGACCGCCAGGGGGCGTACAATGAGCAGTTCTTC. Translating it yields CSASDRQGAYNEQFF.

This clonotype showed up just a few times. The CDR3 coding sequence is TGCGCCAGCAGCCTTGCGCGGGGACTAGCGGGATTAAACACCGGGGAGCTGTTTTTT. This gives the protein CASSLARGLAGLNTGELFF. This chain links TRBV4-3 with TRBJ2-2, with 13 bases matching TRBD2. The CDR3 is 19 amino acids. Trimming cost V 4 bases and J 2 bases; bases outside gene matches: 10. From germline, CDR1 is LGHNA and CDR2 YSLEER.

The chain links TRBV3-1 to TRBJ2-6; D uncertain. V was shortened by 4 bases and J by 4 bases, with 8 bases between the two germline ends. The CDR3 sequence is 14 residues long. Germline V gene data show CDR1 as LGHDT and CDR2 as YNNKEL (reference sequence). CDR3 DNA: TGTGCCAGCAGCCCATTCGAAGGGGCCAACGTCCTGACTTTC. Amino acid sequence: CASSPFEGANVLTF.

The rearrangement uses TRBV19 and TRBJ2-7; unclear D gene. V lost 3 bases and J 0 bases, leaving 12 bases between the germline ends. CDR1 LNHDA and CDR2 SQIVND come from the germline V gene (reference sequence). The CDR3 has 15 amino acids. The CDR3 DNA is TGTGCCAGTAGTATCTCGAAAGGTAGCTCCTACGAGCAGTACTTC. Its protein product is CASSISKGSSYEQYF.

This clonotype was seen only a few times. The chain combines TRBV3-1 with TRBJ2-7; 14 bases fit TRBD2. The V gene end was trimmed by 6 bases and the J gene end by 4 bases; junction bases not matched to a gene: 11. Germline CDR1 reads LGHDT; CDR2 reads YNNKEL (reference sequence). The CDR3 has 17 amino acids. Here the CDR3 reads CASSRGTSGSIQYEQYF. The DNA for the CDR3 is TGTGCCAGCAGTCGGGGGACTAGCGGGAGCATTCAGTACGAGCAGTACTTC.

This clonotype has just a few counts. The gene calls are TRBV7-9 and TRBJ2-7, with a possible D match to TRBD1 (6 bases). Per the germline V gene, CDR1 is SEHNR and CDR2 is FQNEAQ (reference sequence). Trimming cost V 5 bases and J 9 bases, with 23 bases left between them. This CDR3 has 15 amino acids. CDR3 sequence reads: CASSVQGMGSLGQYF. CDR3 DNA sequence: TGTGCCAGCAGCGTGCAGGGGATGGGGTCCCTCGGGCAGTACTTC.

J is TRBJ2-7 and V is TRBV6-2 or TRBV6-3; D is ambiguous. Germline-derived CDR1 and CDR2 are MNHEY and SVGEGT. V lost 6 bases and J 4 bases, leaving 19 bases between the germline ends. This CDR3 spans 15 amino acids. In DNA, the CDR3 is TGTGCCAGCAGCTATCTCCGGACCCTACTTTACGAGCAGTACTTC. Its translation: CASSYLRTLLYEQYF.

The gene calls are TRBV29-1 and TRBJ1-1; 8 nucleotides match TRBD1. The CDR3 loop spans 12 amino acids. V lost 7 bases, J lost 4 bases, and 5 bases stayed unmatched. In germline, CDR1 is SQVTM, CDR2 ANQGSEA. CDR3 DNA sequence: TGCAGCGGGACAGGGCGGTTCACTGAAGCTTTCTTT. This translates into CSGTGRFTEAFF.

In this sample, this clonotype turned up many times. The chain is built from TRBV7-2 and TRBJ2-1, with a tentative D call TRBD2 (5 bases). There are 14 residues in the CDR3. Germline CDR1 and CDR2: SGHTA and FQGNSA. V gave up 8 bases and J gave up 5 bases, with 16 bases separating them. The CDR3 coding sequence is TGTGCCAGCGCAAGCGGCCACGCGAACAATGAGCAGTTCTTC. As protein: CASASGHANNEQFF.

This clonotype was detected only a few times. The chain employs TRBV2 and TRBJ2-1; a weak D match, TRBD1 (5 bases). V lost 4 bases to trimming and J lost 10 bases, with 11 bases between them. CDR1 is SNHLY, CDR2 FYNNEI, per germline. There are 12 residues in the CDR3. The CDR3 protein is CASSADTPEQFF. CDR3 nucleotide sequence: TGTGCCAGCAGTGCGGACACCCCGGAGCAGTTCTTC.

This clonotype was detected many times. J is TRBJ1-2 and V is TRBV27; weak D call: TRBD1 (6 bases). The germline V gene has CDR1 MNHEY and CDR2 SMNVEV (reference sequence). V was pared by 1 base and J by 4 bases, with 16 bases between. The CDR3 has 16 amino acids. The CDR3 DNA is TGTGCCAGCAGTTTATATGCTACAGGGAGCACCTATGGCTACACCTTC. Amino acids: CASSLYATGSTYGYTF.

This clonotype was counted between two and nine times. The chain has TRBV18 and TRBJ1-2; tentatively, D is TRBD1 (6 bases). This CDR3 spans 14 amino acids. CDR1 and CDR2 from the germline V gene are KGHSH and LQKENI. The V and J ends lost 6 bases and 7 bases respectively, with 18 bases between them. The CDR3 region is CASSPETGEVGYTF. For the CDR3, the DNA is TGTGCCAGCTCTCCCGAGACAGGTGAAGTTGGCTACACCTTC.

This clonotype was counted between two and nine times. The chain employs TRBV28 and TRBJ1-1; D is perhaps TRBD1 (6 bases). Looked up from germline, CDR1 is MDHEN and CDR2 is SYDVKM. V was shortened by 7 bases and J by 1 base, with 16 bases between the two germline ends. This CDR3 is 15 amino acids long. CDR3 nucleotide sequence: TGTGCCAGCACCGAAACAGGGACCGGGAACACTGAAGCTTTCTTT. The encoded protein is CASTETGTGNTEAFF.

The chain has TRBV4-1 and TRBJ2-5; 8 bases are shared with TRBD2. The CDR3 is made up of 15 amino acids. Germline loops: CDR1 MGHRA, CDR2 YSYEKL. V lost 3 bases to trimming and J lost 1 base; unmatched junction nucleotides: 4. The CDR3 DNA reads as TGCGCCAGCAGCCAGCACGGGACTAGCCAAGAGACCCAGTACTTC. As protein: CASSQHGTSQETQYF.

V gene TRBV7-8 combines with J gene TRBJ1-2; a possible D gene is TRBD1 (6 bases). With 3 bases removed from V and 6 bases from J, the gap between germline ends came to 14 bases. CDR3 size: 14 residues. Germline V gene lookup returns CDR1 SGHVS and CDR2 FQNEAQ. The CDR3: CASSFPPQGDGYTF. For the CDR3, the DNA is TGTGCCAGCAGCTTTCCACCACAGGGTGATGGCTACACCTTC.

This clonotype was seen a handful of times. DNA for the CDR3: TGTGCCAGCAGCTTAACCCATTCGGGTGAGCAGTTCTTC. Amino acid sequence: CASSLTHSGEQFF. The rearrangement uses TRBV7-3 and TRBJ2-1, with no clear D. Germline V gene data show CDR1 as SGHTA and CDR2 as FQGTGA. Trimming removed 0 bases from V and 9 bases from J, with 9 bases in between. This CDR3 has 13 residues.

The rearrangement links TRBV6-6 to TRBJ2-3; 7 bases match TRBD2. J lost 4 bases, V lost 6 bases, and 7 bases had no gene match. The CDR3 runs to 14 residues. CDR1 is MNHNY, CDR2 SVGAGI, per germline (reference sequence). The DNA of the CDR3 is TGTGCCAGCAGACCGGGAGGTGAATCAGATACGCAGTATTTT. Translation: CASRPGGESDTQYF.

Many counts were recorded for this clonotype. The rearrangement uses TRBV2 and TRBJ2-3; TRBD2 matches 9 bases. Trimming at V came to 2 bases and at J to 3 bases, leaving 6 bases not matched to a gene. CDR3 length equals 16 residues. Germline V gene data show CDR1 as SNHLY and CDR2 as FYNNEI. CDR3 DNA: TGTGCCAGCAGTGAACAAGCGGGGGGTATGACAGATACGCAGTATTTT. The encoded protein is CASSEQAGGMTDTQYF.

This chain joins TRBV20-1 and TRBJ2-5; 14 bases align to TRBD2. Germline V gene lookup returns CDR1 DFQATT and CDR2 SNEGSKA (reference sequence). The CDR3 length is 17 residues. V was clipped by 5 bases and J by 4 bases; unmatched bases: 12. DNA for the CDR3: TGCAGTGCTTTTACGGGACTAGCGGGAGATGAGGGAGAGACCCAGTACTTC. Amino acids: CSAFTGLAGDEGETQYF.

The chain is built from TRBV12-3 or TRBV12-4 and TRBJ2-3; D might be TRBD1 or TRBD2, each matching 5 bases. Deletions cut 2 bases from V and 3 bases from J, with 15 bases between. The CDR3 extends over 16 amino acids. The CDR3 here is CASSLWTGTVTDTQYF. CDR3 bases: TGTGCCAGCAGTTTATGGACGGGGACGGTAACAGATACGCAGTATTTT.

The rearrangement uses TRBV2 and TRBJ2-3, with D perhaps matching TRBD1 or TRBD2 (5 bases each). This CDR3 comprises 15 residues. V lost 8 bases, J lost 2 bases, and 17 bases lay in between. Germline V gene data show CDR1 as SNHLY and CDR2 as FYNNEI. For the CDR3, the DNA is TGTGCCAGCCAAAAAACCGGGACCGTCACAGATACGCAGTATTTT. Its translation: CASQKTGTVTDTQYF.

The rearrangement links TRBV12-3 or TRBV12-4 to TRBJ2-7; perhaps TRBD1 as D (6 bases). This CDR3 spans 14 amino acids. Trimming cost V 4 bases and J 1 base, with 11 bases left between them. The CDR3, as DNA: TGTGCCAGCAGTTCCGGGACACCTTCCTACGAGCAGTACTTC. Translated: CASSSGTPSYEQYF.

The chain recombines TRBV18 with TRBJ1-2; no clear D. This CDR3 spans 15 amino acids. Germline V gene data show CDR1 as KGHSH and CDR2 as LQKENI. Trimming cost V 7 bases and J 5 bases, with 20 bases left between them. Written as DNA, the CDR3 is TGTGCCAGCTTACATGTGAACCCTGCTTTTTATGGCTACACCTTC. Residues: CASLHVNPAFYGYTF.

The chain combines TRBV29-1 with TRBJ2-7; 10 bases align to TRBD1. Losses at the gene ends were 8 bases for V and 2 bases for J; bases not matched to a gene: 9. The length of the CDR3 is 14 residues. Per germline, CDR1 SQVTM and CDR2 ANQGSEA. CDR3 nucleotide sequence: TGCAGCCCCCCCGCCGGGACAGGGGCCTACGAGCAGTACTTC. Translating gives CSPPAGTGAYEQYF.

At least ten counts were recorded for this clonotype. The chain joins TRBV5-1 to TRBJ2-5; 8 bases map to TRBD2. V was pared by 0 bases and J by 4 bases, with 8 bases of the junction left unmatched. Per the germline V gene, CDR1 is SGHRS and CDR2 is YFSETQ. This CDR3 has 16 amino acids. This CDR3 is CASSLGPAGVLETQYF. The CDR3 DNA is TGCGCCAGCAGCTTGGGACCAGCGGGAGTGTTAGAGACCCAGTACTTC.